The 31 T cell receptor beta chains presented below share a single source sample, sequenced in a study of beta chain features in type 1 diabetes. Since all of the isolated RNA was reverse transcribed, expressed TCRB transcripts were what got sequenced. Only in-frame clones appear in the TCRdb table, and some are missing; sequencing was by immunoSEQ multiplex PCR. The repertoire consists of 200,000 to 250,000 clones, with 27% occurring once and the leading ten covering roughly 4%. Sequencing used central memory CD4+ T cells from blood. The receptors shown here come from a man younger than 45 in good health.

This clone was detected ten times or more. The V and J genes are TRBV6-1 and TRBJ2-1; the match to TRBD2 covers 11 bases. Germline CDR1 is MNHNS and CDR2 is SASEGT. With 6 bases clipped from V and 9 bases from J, the junction kept 10 bases outside the gene matches. The CDR3 length is 15 residues. In DNA, the CDR3 is TGTGCCAGCAGGGACATAGCGGGGGGGGCACGTGAGCAGTTCTTC. Residues: CASRDIAGGAREQFF.

The rearrangement links TRBV12-5 to TRBJ2-1; D is uncertain. Germline lookup yields CDR1 LGHNT and CDR2 FRNRAP. Trimming removed 7 bases at V and 4 bases at J, with 20 bases between. The CDR3 loop spans 16 amino acids. CDR3: CASALGLAARYNEQFF. DNA of the CDR3: TGTGCTAGTGCCCTCGGGTTGGCAGCTAGGTACAATGAGCAGTTCTTC. Using reference TRBV12-5 and TRBJ2-1 for the parts outside the CDR3, the full variable domain is DARVTQTPRHKVTEMGQEVTMRCQPILGHNTVFWYRQTMMQGLELLAYFRNRAPLDDSGMPKDRFSAEMPDATLATLKIQPSEPRDSAVYFCASALGLAARYNEQFFGPGTRLTVL.

This sequence joins TRBV30 and TRBJ1-5; 7 bases line up with TRBD1. The CDR3 runs to 13 residues. V trimming: 5 bases; J trimming: 0 bases; junction bases outside the gene matches: 1. The germline gives CDR1 GTSNPN, CDR2 SVGIG (reference sequence). CDR3 amino acids: CAWGTDSNQPQHF. DNA of the CDR3: TGTGCCTGGGGGACAGATAGCAATCAGCCCCAGCATTTT.

This clone occurred a few times. V gene TRBV4-1 combines with J gene TRBJ2-7; D is undetermined. Per germline, CDR1 MGHRA and CDR2 YSYEKL. The CDR3 runs 16 residues. V gave up 3 bases and J gave up 0 bases, with 15 bases separating them. CDR3 sequence: CASSHVGRQPSYEQYF. The CDR3 DNA sequence: TGCGCCAGCAGCCATGTTGGTCGGCAACCCTCCTACGAGCAGTACTTC.

J is TRBJ2-5 and V is TRBV6-1; 9 bases map to TRBD1. Germline V lookup: CDR1 MNHNS, CDR2 SASEGT. Unmatched junction bases numbered 7, after V lost 8 bases and J lost 3 bases. The CDR3 runs to 14 residues. The CDR3 protein is CASGTGPTEETQYF. The CDR3 DNA reads as TGTGCCAGCGGGACAGGGCCCACCGAAGAGACCCAGTACTTC.

This clone was seen only a few times. The genes are TRBV7-2 and TRBJ2-3; D may be TRBD2 (6 bases). The CDR3 runs 17 residues. Per the germline V gene, CDR1 is SGHTA and CDR2 is FQGNSA. Trimming took off 4 bases at V and 3 bases at J, with 20 bases between the two ends. The CDR3, as DNA: TGTGCCAGCAGCTCGGGACTTCGAGGAGTTGGTACAGATACGCAGTATTTT. This sequence encodes CASSSGLRGVGTDTQYF.

In its sample, this clone was seen once. This rearrangement joins TRBV28 to TRBJ2-1, with a weak D call TRBD2 (6 bases). Per germline, CDR1 MDHEN and CDR2 SYDVKM. V was pared by 5 bases and J by 6 bases, with 20 bases between. There are 16 residues in the CDR3. CDR3 region: CASSPLLADWTNEQFF. CDR3 DNA: TGTGCCAGCAGTCCCCTTTTAGCGGATTGGACCAATGAGCAGTTCTTC.

This clone was seen ten or more times. The chain recombines TRBV29-1 with TRBJ2-1; 9 bases agree with TRBD2. The CDR3 length is 16 residues. V was clipped by 1 base and J by 4 bases; unmatched bases: 8. CDR1 is SQVTM, CDR2 ANQGSEA, per germline. CDR3 sequence (DNA): TGCAGCGTTGAAGCCAACAGACTAGCGGTATACAATGAGCAGTTCTTC. Translating gives CSVEANRLAVYNEQFF.

The sample holds a few counts of this clone. V and J are TRBV7-9 and TRBJ2-1; the D is unclear. CDR1 SEHNR and CDR2 FQNEAQ come from the germline V gene (reference sequence). V gave up 5 bases and J gave up 0 bases, with 14 bases separating them. CDR3 length: 16 amino acids. CDR3 nucleotide sequence: TGTGCCAGCAGCCCCCACACTCTACGCTCCTACAATGAGCAGTTCTTC. Protein product: CASSPHTLRSYNEQFF.

The sample holds a few counts of this clone. The chain links TRBV30 to TRBJ1-6; 9 positions agree with TRBD1. The CDR3 is made up of 13 amino acids. Germline CDR1 reads GTSNPN; CDR2 reads SVGIG (reference sequence). With V trimmed by 5 bases and J by 8 bases, 4 bases remained unmatched. This chain's CDR3 is CAWSGTGYSPLHF. The CDR3 DNA reads as TGTGCCTGGTCCGGGACAGGGTATTCACCCCTCCACTTT.

This sequence joins TRBV6-5 and TRBJ2-3; TRBD1 aligns across 8 bases. V was pared by 6 bases and J by 2 bases, with 7 bases of the junction left unmatched. CDR3 length: 15 residues. Per the germline V gene, CDR1 is MNHEY and CDR2 is SVGAGI. The CDR3 loop reads CASSTRQGYTDTQYF. The CDR3 DNA sequence: TGTGCCAGCAGCACTCGACAGGGGTACACAGATACGCAGTATTTT.

The chain combines TRBV7-2 with TRBJ2-3; D ambiguous. This CDR3 comprises 15 residues. Germline CDR1 is SGHTA and CDR2 is FQGNSA. The ends were cut back, 1 base at V and 9 bases at J, with 17 bases in the middle. The CDR3 DNA follows: TGTGCCAGCAGCTTAGAACTTTACGGCGTAGGCACGCAGTATTTT. It translates to CASSLELYGVGTQYF.

This chain joins TRBV11-2 and TRBJ2-1; D call uncertain. Germline V gene data show CDR1 as SGHAT and CDR2 as FQNNGV. The CDR3 runs 11 residues. V lost 6 bases, J lost 8 bases, and 8 bases lay in between. This chain's CDR3 is CASRSRHEQFF. The CDR3, as DNA: TGTGCCAGCAGGTCAAGACATGAGCAGTTCTTC.

This clone has more than one count but fewer than ten. This rearrangement joins TRBV9 to TRBJ2-3, with TRBD2 matching over 9 bases. The CDR3 contains 19 residues. V was pared by 2 bases and J by 0 bases, with 13 bases of the junction left unmatched. Germline CDR1 is SGDLS and CDR2 is YYNGEE. The CDR3 is CASSVTTSGFPTSTDTQYF. As DNA, the CDR3 is TGTGCCAGCAGCGTCACGACTAGCGGTTTTCCTACTAGCACAGATACGCAGTATTTT.

V usage is TRBV2 and J usage is TRBJ2-5; TRBD2 agrees at 11 bases. Germline V gene data show CDR1 as SNHLY and CDR2 as FYNNEI. The CDR3 sequence is 16 residues long. After removal of 6 bases from V and 7 bases from J, the junction contained 13 bases not matched to a gene. The CDR3 DNA sequence: TGTGCCAGCAGAACCCGAACTAGCGGGGGTCCCAGGACCCAGTACTTC. Translation gives CASRTRTSGGPRTQYF.

This clone was seen a handful of times. The rearrangement uses TRBV7-9 and TRBJ1-2; D uncertain. This CDR3 is 12 amino acids long. The V gene lost 5 bases and the J gene lost 2 bases, with 6 bases spanning the gap. The germline CDR1 and CDR2 sequences are SEHNR and FQNEAQ (reference sequence). The CDR3 loop is CASSGENYGYTF. The CDR3, as DNA: TGTGCCAGCAGCGGGGAGAACTATGGCTACACCTTC.

The CDR3, as DNA: TGTGCCAGCAGGCGAAACACCGAGCAGTACTTC. Translating it yields CASRRNTEQYF. The rearrangement joins TRBV6-6 to TRBJ2-7; D ambiguous. Trimming stripped 6 bases from V and 6 bases from J, with 9 bases between. Looked up from germline, CDR1 is MNHNY and CDR2 is SVGAGI (reference sequence). This CDR3 comprises 11 residues.

V usage is TRBV6-7 and J usage is TRBJ2-1; 8 nucleotides align to TRBD1. TRBV6-7 is annotated as an ORF whose role is uncertain. With V trimmed by 11 bases and J by 7 bases, 4 bases remained unmatched. CDR3 length equals 11 residues. CDR3: CASRDRNEQFF. CDR3 sequence (DNA): TGTGCCTCTCGGGACAGGAATGAGCAGTTCTTC.

V usage is TRBV5-4 and J usage is TRBJ2-5; maybe TRBD1 (6 bases). The CDR3 spans 15 residues. Trimming cost V 4 bases and J 5 bases, with 18 bases left between them. CDR1 is SGHNT, CDR2 YYREEE, per germline (reference sequence). The CDR3 reads CASSRRRTDGETQYF. For the CDR3, the DNA is TGTGCCAGCAGCCGCCGTAGGACAGATGGGGAGACCCAGTACTTC.

This clone occurred a few times. The chain uses TRBV10-3 and TRBJ2-7; TRBD1 is a possible D gene (5 bases). V lost 0 bases, J lost 2 bases, and 8 bases lay in between. Germline-derived CDR1 and CDR2 are ENHRY and SYGVKD. The CDR3 extends over 14 amino acids. The CDR3 reads CAISESTGTYEQYF. CDR3 in DNA: TGTGCCATCAGTGAGTCAACAGGAACCTACGAGCAGTACTTC.

The chain links TRBV7-8 to TRBJ1-5; no firm D call. The CDR3 consists of 16 residues. Germline values: CDR1 SGHVS, CDR2 FQNEAQ. V gave up 6 bases and J gave up 2 bases, with 17 bases separating them. CDR3 nucleotides: TGTGCCAGCAGGGCAGGAGGGCTTAACGGCAATCAGCCCCAGCATTTT. Amino acid sequence: CASRAGGLNGNQPQHF. Filled out from reference TRBV7-8 and TRBJ1-5, the complete variable domain reads GAGVSQSPRYKVAKRGQDVALRCDPISGHVSLFWYQQALGQGPEFLTYFQNEAQLDKSGLPSDRFFAERPEGSVSTLKIQRTQQEDSAVYLCASRAGGLNGNQPQHFGDGTRLSIL.

This clone was seen more than once but under ten times. The rearrangement links TRBV29-1 to TRBJ1-6; no clear D. Germline V lookup: CDR1 SQVTM, CDR2 ANQGSEA. The CDR3 has 15 amino acids. V was cut by 6 bases and J by 0 bases, with 12 bases left in between. The CDR3 loop is CSVQDSSSYNSPLHF. The DNA for the CDR3 is TGCAGCGTCCAGGACTCGAGCTCCTATAATTCACCCCTCCACTTT. Using reference TRBV29-1 and TRBJ1-6 for the parts outside the CDR3, the full variable domain is SAVISQKPSRDICQRGTSLTIQCQVDSQVTMMFWYRQQPGQSLTLIATANQGSEATYESGFVIDKFPISRPNLTFSTLTVSNMSPEDSSIYLCSVQDSSSYNSPLHFGNGTRLTVT.

This chain links TRBV29-1 with TRBJ1-2; D unresolved. V dropped 2 bases and J dropped 8 bases, with 15 bases sitting between them. The CDR3 runs to 13 residues. CDR1 and CDR2 from the germline V gene are SQVTM and ANQGSEA. CDR3 sequence reads: CSVEKDFPEGYTF. Here the CDR3 DNA reads TGCAGCGTTGAAAAGGACTTCCCGGAGGGCTACACCTTC.

The chain couples TRBV6-4 to TRBJ2-5; D is undetermined. The germline gives CDR1 MRHNA, CDR2 SNTAGT. The V and J ends lost 4 bases and 2 bases respectively, with 20 bases between them. CDR3 length equals 17 residues. CDR3 in DNA: TGTGCCAGCAGTGGGTTCCCCCGAGGAGCCCTACAAGAGACCCAGTACTTC. Residues: CASSGFPRGALQETQYF.

The gene calls are TRBV29-1 and TRBJ2-7; TRBD2 aligns across 9 bases. Trimming at V came to 6 bases and at J to 4 bases, leaving 10 bases not matched to a gene. The germline V gene has CDR1 SQVTM and CDR2 ANQGSEA. This CDR3 has 14 amino acids. The CDR3 reads CSVTTGTSRYEQYF. In DNA form, the CDR3 reads TGCAGCGTAACAACCGGGACTAGCAGGTACGAGCAGTACTTC.

There are a few counts of this clone. V and J are TRBV12-5 and TRBJ2-1; 15 nucleotides agree with TRBD2. The CDR3 runs to 16 residues. Germline loops: CDR1 LGHNT, CDR2 FRNRAP. Trimming removed 1 base from V and 9 bases from J; junction bases left unmatched: 4. The CDR3 region is CASGLGTSGRAGEQFF. DNA of the CDR3: TGTGCTAGTGGTTTGGGGACTAGCGGGAGGGCCGGTGAGCAGTTCTTC.

This sequence joins TRBV5-6 and TRBJ2-1; possibly TRBD2 for D (5 bases). Trimming removed 6 bases at V and 0 bases at J, with 22 bases between. The CDR3 runs 18 residues. The germline CDR1 and CDR2 sequences are SGHDT and YYEEEE. For the CDR3, the DNA is TGTGCCAGCACCCCCCGCTTCGGAGGATCCTACTCCTACAATGAGCAGTTCTTC. It translates to CASTPRFGGSYSYNEQFF.

The chain couples TRBV6-1 to TRBJ1-1, with 7 bases that match TRBD1. V was pared by 6 bases and J by 4 bases, with 8 bases of the junction left unmatched. Germline lookup yields CDR1 MNHNS and CDR2 SASEGT. CDR3 size: 14 residues. Here the CDR3 DNA reads TGTGCCAGCAGGCCAGACAGGGTTGGCACTGAAGCTTTCTTT. It yields the protein CASRPDRVGTEAFF.

This clone was seen ten or more times. The chain uses TRBV6-5 and TRBJ2-3; D ambiguous. This CDR3 has 12 residues. The V gene lost 2 bases and the J gene lost 6 bases, with 6 bases spanning the gap. Germline V gives CDR1 MNHEY, CDR2 SVGAGI. The CDR3, as DNA: TGTGCCAGCAGTTACGTTGGGGATACGCAGTATTTT. Its protein is CASSYVGDTQYF.

This clone was picked up a small number of times. V gene TRBV11-2 combines with J gene TRBJ2-5; D perhaps matches TRBD1 (6 bases). Trimming stripped 0 bases from V and 5 bases from J, with 13 bases between. Per germline, CDR1 SGHAT and CDR2 FQNNGV. This CDR3 has 15 amino acids. The DNA for the CDR3 is TGTGCCAGCAGCTTAGATGAAGTGGGGGCGGAGACCCAGTACTTC. Translation: CASSLDEVGAETQYF.

This chain links TRBV25-1 with TRBJ2-2; 7 bases align to TRBD2. Germline V gene sequence: CDR1 MGHDK, CDR2 SYGVNS. CDR3 size: 13 residues. Trimming removed 4 bases from V and 5 bases from J; junction bases left unmatched: 1. This chain's CDR3 is CASSGTRTGELFF. The CDR3 DNA is TGTGCCAGCAGTGGGACTAGGACCGGGGAGCTGTTTTTT. The full variable domain, in which reference TRBV25-1 and TRBJ2-2 provide the parts outside the CDR3, is EADIYQTPRYLVIGTGKKITLECSQTMGHDKMYWYQQDPGMELHLIHYSYGVNSTEKGDLSSESTVSRIRTEHFPLTLESARPSHTSQYLCASSGTRTGELFFGEGSRLTVL.